The 30 T cell receptor beta chains presented below share a single source sample, sequenced in a study of blood T cell repertoires in COVID-19. The assay was immunoSEQ multiplex PCR, and TCRdb's table has in-frame clones only and misses some. The sample holds roughly 230,000 clones, around 89% seen once. Sequencing was done on a sample of peripheral blood. Receptors were obtained from an older woman with COVID-19, enrolled during active disease.

Comments on this clone: Other DNA sequences in this sample translate to the same CDR3. The rearrangement uses TRBV15 and TRBJ1-2; D is unclear. With 0 bases removed from V and 5 bases from J, the gap between germline ends came to 10 bases. The CDR3 is 14 residues long. Germline V lookup: CDR1 LNHNV, CDR2 YYDKDF (reference sequence). In nucleotides, the CDR3 is TGTGCCACCAGCAGAGATCGTGGAGGTTATGGCTACACCTTC. Amino acids: CATSRDRGGYGYTF.

V is TRBV27 and J is TRBJ1-2, with TRBD1 matching over 7 bases. This CDR3 has 12 amino acids. Losses at the gene ends were 10 bases for V and 2 bases for J; bases not matched to a gene: 4. Germline V gene sequence: CDR1 MNHEY, CDR2 SMNVEV (reference sequence). In nucleotides, the CDR3 is TGTGCCACCCGACAGGGAAACTATGGCTACACCTTC. Amino acid sequence: CATRQGNYGYTF.

The chain uses TRBV18 and TRBJ1-4; D is unclear. Germline V gene sequence: CDR1 KGHSH, CDR2 LQKENI. The CDR3 has 14 amino acids. V was clipped by 3 bases and J by 0 bases, with 5 bases between them. DNA of the CDR3: TGTGCCAGCTCACCCCGGTCAACTAATGAAAAACTGTTTTTT. Amino acid sequence: CASSPRSTNEKLFF.

The V gene is TRBV19, the J gene TRBJ1-6; D gene uncertain. Trimming stripped 5 bases from V and 8 bases from J, with 13 bases between. This CDR3 has 14 residues. Germline V lookup: CDR1 LNHDA, CDR2 SQIVND (reference sequence). CDR3 sequence: CASSSRTGYSPLHF. The CDR3, as DNA: TGTGCCAGTAGTTCCAGGACGGGATATTCACCCCTCCACTTT.

The chain combines TRBV6-5 with TRBJ1-1; TRBD1 is a possible D gene (5 bases). The germline gives CDR1 MNHEY, CDR2 SVGAGI. The CDR3 runs to 11 residues. Trimming took 6 bases from V and 8 from J, leaving 10 bases between them. CDR3 sequence: CASSKTGEAFF. DNA of the CDR3: TGTGCCAGCAGCAAAACAGGAGAAGCTTTCTTT.

In this sample, this clone turned up a few times. The chain carries TRBV29-1 and TRBJ1-4; possibly TRBD1 for D (6 bases). There are 14 residues in the CDR3. Trimming shortened V by 4 bases and J by 5 bases, and 14 bases separated the two germline ends. Looked up from germline, CDR1 is SQVTM and CDR2 is ANQGSEA. In DNA, the CDR3 is TGCAGCGTTGTGGCCCAGGGGAAGAATGAAAAACTGTTTTTT. It codes for CSVVAQGKNEKLFF.

This chain connects TRBV2 to TRBJ1-1; TRBD1 aligns across 7 bases. In germline, CDR1 is SNHLY, CDR2 FYNNEI. Trimming at V came to 4 bases and at J to 0 bases, leaving 5 bases not matched to a gene. CDR3 length: 15 residues. The CDR3 here is CASSVQQGLNTEAFF. Here the CDR3 DNA reads TGTGCCAGCAGTGTACAACAGGGGTTGAACACTGAAGCTTTCTTT. Variable domain in full (rest from reference TRBV2 and TRBJ1-1): EPEVTQTPSHQVTQMGQEVILRCVPISNHLYFYWYRQILGQKVEFLVSFYNNEISEKSEIFDDQFSVERPDGSNFTLKIRSTKLEDSAMYFCASSVQQGLNTEAFFGQGTRLTVV.

The chain links TRBV6-2 or TRBV6-3 to TRBJ1-1, with no clear D. V lost 7 bases and J 2 bases, leaving 14 bases between the germline ends. This CDR3 has 14 residues. Per germline, CDR1 MNHEY and CDR2 SVGEGT. The DNA of the CDR3 is TGTGCCAGCACCCCCGGAGGGATCAACACTGAAGCTTTCTTT. This encodes CASTPGGINTEAFF.

The V call is TRBV10-3, the J call TRBJ2-1; TRBD2 might be the D (6 bases). Per germline, CDR1 ENHRY and CDR2 SYGVKD. V lost 4 bases to trimming and J lost 4 bases, with 11 bases between them. CDR3 size: 14 residues. Here the CDR3 DNA reads TGTGCCATCAGTGTCGGTGGGGGGTACAATGAGCAGTTCTTC. Encoded protein: CAISVGGGYNEQFF.

In this sample, this clone turned up a few times. V is TRBV6-2 or TRBV6-3 and J is TRBJ2-7, with 7 bases identical to TRBD1. J was trimmed by 2 bases and V by 5 bases; bases with no gene match: 9. Germline CDR1 MNHEY, CDR2 SVGEGT. This CDR3 contains 15 residues. The DNA for the CDR3 is TGTGCCAGCAGTCCGACCGGGACAGCAGCCTACGAGCAGTACTTC. It is translated as CASSPTGTAAYEQYF.

The chain joins TRBV11-2 to TRBJ2-6; D unresolved. Germline CDR1 reads SGHAT; CDR2 reads FQNNGV. CDR3 length equals 14 residues. Trimming removed 2 bases from V and 9 bases from J, with 11 bases in between. The CDR3 nucleotides are TGTGCCAGCAGCTTATCCATCAGGTACAACGTCCTGACTTTC. This sequence encodes CASSLSIRYNVLTF.

The chain carries TRBV3-1 (or the pseudogene TRBV3-2) and TRBJ1-2; the D is unclear. The ends were cut back, 0 bases at V and 8 bases at J, with 13 bases in the middle. This CDR3 is built from 14 residues. Germline values: CDR1 LGHDT, CDR2 YNNKEL (reference sequence). The chain's CDR3 is CASSQDIMEGGYTF. The CDR3 coding sequence is TGTGCCAGCAGCCAAGATATTATGGAGGGAGGCTACACCTTC.

The chain uses TRBV18 and TRBJ2-7; D is unclear. The CDR3 covers 12 residues. Trimming shortened V by 3 bases and J by 0 bases, and 3 bases separated the two germline ends. Germline V gene lookup returns CDR1 KGHSH and CDR2 LQKENI. CDR3 region: CASSPSSYEQYF. CDR3 bases: TGTGCCAGCTCACCGAGCTCCTACGAGCAGTACTTC.

J is TRBJ1-4 and V is TRBV6-6; no reliable D call. The CDR3 has 14 residues. The germline gives CDR1 MNHNY, CDR2 SVGAGI (reference sequence). Trimming took off 0 bases at V and 5 bases at J, with 7 bases between the two ends. As DNA, the CDR3 is TGTGCCAGCAGTTACTCGACGGAGAATGAAAAACTGTTTTTT. Encoded protein: CASSYSTENEKLFF.

The chain recombines TRBV12-3 or TRBV12-4 with TRBJ1-1, with 7 bases that match TRBD1. The ends lost 0 bases at V and 6 bases at J; junction bases unmatched: 1. CDR3 length equals 13 residues. The CDR3: CASSLARGSEAFF. In DNA, the CDR3 is TGTGCCAGCAGTTTAGCCAGGGGGTCTGAAGCTTTCTTT.

The chain carries TRBV7-2 and TRBJ1-2, with TRBD1 as a possible D gene (5 bases). V lost 1 base, J lost 3 bases, and 12 bases lay in between. The CDR3 totals 15 residues. Germline lookup yields CDR1 SGHTA and CDR2 FQGNSA. CDR3 sequence reads: CASSLVPGSYYGYTF. The CDR3 DNA sequence: TGTGCCAGCAGCTTAGTTCCAGGGTCGTACTATGGCTACACCTTC.

The chain is built from TRBV24-1 and TRBJ1-2; 7 bases map to TRBD1. Germline lookup yields CDR1 KGHDR and CDR2 SFDVKD. V shed 4 bases and J 2 bases; nucleotides not matched to a gene: 6. The length of the CDR3 is 15 residues. The CDR3 nucleotides read TGTGCCACCAGTGACTCTAAACAGGGGAACTATGGCTACACCTTC. Its translation is CATSDSKQGNYGYTF.

The V and J genes are TRBV5-8 and TRBJ2-7, with 8 nucleotides matching TRBD1. With V trimmed by 3 bases and J by 4 bases, 9 bases remained unmatched. The CDR3 is 15 amino acids. Per germline, CDR1 SGHTS and CDR2 YDEGEE. CDR3 loop: CASSWGQVRPYEQYF. CDR3 nucleotides: TGTGCCAGCAGCTGGGGACAGGTACGGCCTTACGAGCAGTACTTC. Full variable domain (rest looked up from reference TRBV5-8 and TRBJ2-7): EAGVTQSPTHLIKTRGQQATLRCSPISGHTSVYWYQQALGLGLQFLLWYDEGEERNRGNFPPRFSGRQFPNYSSELNVNALELEDSALYLCASSWGQVRPYEQYFGPGTRLTVT.

The chain has TRBV18 and TRBJ1-1; 9 positions match TRBD1. Per the germline V gene, CDR1 is KGHSH and CDR2 is LQKENI. V dropped 2 bases and J dropped 1; count of bases not matched to a gene: 5. The CDR3 has 16 residues. The CDR3 loop is CASSPIQGASNTEAFF. CDR3 DNA sequence: TGTGCCAGCTCACCAATACAGGGGGCATCGAACACTGAAGCTTTCTTT.

This chain joins TRBV6-2 or TRBV6-3 and TRBJ2-6; D is uncertain. Germline-derived CDR1 and CDR2 are MNHEY and SVGEGT. V shed 6 bases and J shed 4 bases, with 13 bases lying between them. The CDR3 has 15 amino acids. The CDR3 DNA sequence: TGTGCCAGCAGCTCAGTCCGGGTGGGGGCCAACGTCCTGACTTTC. Protein product: CASSSVRVGANVLTF.

V usage is TRBV5-1 and J usage is TRBJ1-3; TRBD1 agrees at 7 bases. The germline V gene encodes CDR1 SGHRS and CDR2 YFSETQ. J gave up 2 bases and V 5 bases, and 10 bases lay outside the gene matches. This CDR3 is 16 amino acids long. As DNA, the CDR3 is TGCGCCAGCAGGGATACCGGGACAGCACCTGGAAACACCATATATTTT. Its translation is CASRDTGTAPGNTIYF.

V is TRBV4-3 and J is TRBJ1-4, with D uncertain. Looked up from germline, CDR1 is LGHNA and CDR2 is YSLEER. Trimming pared 1 base from V and 4 bases from J, leaving 4 bases between. The CDR3 loop spans 13 amino acids. The CDR3 sequence is CASSQGGNEKLFF. The CDR3 bases are TGCGCCAGCAGCCAAGGAGGTAATGAAAAACTGTTTTTT.

V usage is TRBV7-2 and J usage is TRBJ1-2, with a weak D call TRBD1 (6 bases). V was trimmed by 5 bases and J by 4 bases, leaving 17 bases between them. This CDR3 contains 15 residues. CDR1 is SGHTA and CDR2 is FQGNSA in the germline V gene. In DNA, the CDR3 is TGTGCCAGCAGCACACGGAGCGACAGGCTCTATGGCTACACCTTC. Its translation: CASSTRSDRLYGYTF.

The table lists this clone with a count of one. The CDR3 DNA sequence: TGTGCCAGCAGCACTGGGACAGGGGGCGAGCCCCAGCATTTT. The encoded protein is CASSTGTGGEPQHF. The chain is built from TRBV7-9 and TRBJ1-5; 12 nucleotides agree with TRBD1. The CDR3 loop spans 14 amino acids. V dropped 5 bases and J dropped 8; count of bases not matched to a gene: 4. CDR1 SEHNR and CDR2 FQNEAQ come from the germline V gene (reference sequence).

V usage is TRBV4-2 and J usage is TRBJ2-7; no clear D gene. Germline assignment: CDR1 LGHNA and CDR2 YNFKEQ. The V end lost 4 bases, the J end lost 6 bases, and 10 bases lay between the germline ends. The CDR3 runs to 12 residues. The CDR3 loop reads CASSLLPGEQYF. For the CDR3, the DNA is TGTGCCAGCAGCCTATTACCGGGCGAGCAGTACTTC.

The rearrangement joins TRBV7-2 to TRBJ1-1; possible D gene TRBD1, 5 bases. Germline CDR1 is SGHTA and CDR2 is FQGNSA. V was pared by 1 base and J by 3 bases, with 12 bases between. This CDR3 region has 15 residues. The DNA for the CDR3 is TGTGCCAGCAGCTTAGGGCCCCGGGGGGACACTGAAGCTTTCTTT. Protein sequence: CASSLGPRGDTEAFF. The whole variable domain, filled in from reference TRBV7-2 and TRBJ1-1, reads GAGVSQSPSNKVTEKGKDVELRCDPISGHTALYWYRQSLGQGLEFLIYFQGNSAPDKSGLPSDRFSAERTGGSVSTLTIQRTQQEDSAVYLCASSLGPRGDTEAFFGQGTRLTVV.

The rearrangement joins TRBV30 to TRBJ1-1, with D unresolved. Germline V lookup: CDR1 GTSNPN, CDR2 SVGIG (reference sequence). Trimming took 2 bases from V and 4 from J, leaving 11 bases between them. This CDR3 comprises 13 residues. The CDR3 reads CAWSTGIVTEAFF. CDR3 sequence (DNA): TGTGCCTGGAGTACGGGGATCGTCACTGAAGCTTTCTTT. Filled out from reference TRBV30 and TRBJ1-1, the complete variable domain reads SQTIHQWPATLVQPVGSPLSLECTVEGTSNPNLYWYRQAAGRGLQLLFYSVGIGQISSEVPQNLSASRPQDRQFILSSKKLLLSDSGFYLCAWSTGIVTEAFFGQGTRLTVV.

The V call is TRBV19, the J call TRBJ2-7, with TRBD1 matching 8 bases. The CDR3 is made up of 14 amino acids. Trimming removed 5 bases from V and 6 bases from J; junction bases left unmatched: 9. Germline V CDR1 and CDR2: LNHDA, SQIVND (reference sequence). The CDR3 sequence is CASSSQTGVGEQYF. CDR3 nucleotide sequence: TGTGCCAGTAGTTCCCAGACAGGGGTGGGCGAGCAGTACTTC.

The chain uses TRBV21-1 and TRBJ2-3; the table's D call TRBD2 went unverified against the DNA. TRBV21-1 is a listed pseudogene. The CDR3 is 17 residues long. CDR3 amino acids: CASSKPGTSGCTDTQYF. For the CDR3, the DNA is TGTGCCAGCAGCAAACCCGGGACTAGCGGCTGCACAGATACGCAGTATTTT.

The rearrangement uses TRBV5-1 and TRBJ1-1; D may be TRBD1 (6 bases). V lost 0 bases and J lost 5, with 11 bases in between. This CDR3 contains 14 residues. Germline assignment: CDR1 SGHRS and CDR2 YFSETQ. This chain's CDR3 is CASSLAQGMTEAFF. Written as DNA, the CDR3 is TGCGCCAGCAGCTTGGCACAGGGCATGACTGAAGCTTTCTTT.